Listed below are T cell receptor beta chains from one sample, sequenced in a study of cytomegalovirus exposure and HLA in healthy donors. Assay: immunoSEQ multiplex PCR; the TCRdb copy retains only in-frame clones and omits some. The table shows some 180,000 clones, with roughly a tenth occurring only once. The sample consisted of PBMCs. These receptors were obtained from a woman aged 30 to 39 in good health and CMV-seropositive. Each CDR3 is given with its conserved first and last residue. A D gene is named only where the DNA matches it firmly. Clone size, where shown, is once, few, many, or a class for clones that have expanded.

cdr3_aa cdr3_nt clone_size j_call d_call v_call
CASSSYRNEQFF TGTGCCAGCAGTTCGTACAGGAATGAGCAGTTCTTC few TRBJ2-1 - TRBV6-5
CAISAGQGQETQYF TGTGCCATCAGTGCGGGACAGGGCCAAGAGACCCAGTACTTC - TRBJ2-5 TRBD1 TRBV10-3
CASSFRTGNEKLFF TGTGCCAGCAGCTTTCGGACAGGGAATGAAAAACTGTTTTTT few TRBJ1-4 TRBD1 TRBV7-8
CASGLGLTGSTDTQYF TGTGCTAGTGGTTTGGGGTTGACAGGGAGTACAGATACGCAGTATTTT few TRBJ2-3 TRBD1 TRBV12-5
CASSLYRSGYTDTQYF TGCGCCAGCAGCTTGTACCGGTCGGGGTACACAGATACGCAGTATTTT few TRBJ2-3 - TRBV5-1
CASSFVGQGLDDYGYTF TGTGCCAGCAGTTTTGTGGGACAGGGGTTGGACGACTATGGCTACACCTTC few TRBJ1-2 TRBD1 TRBV27
CASSLARGGEQYF TGTGCCAGCAGCTTAGCTCGCGGGGGCGAGCAGTACTTC - TRBJ2-7 TRBD2 TRBV7-9
CASSLNSVTTQYF TGTGCCAGCAGCTTAAACTCCGTCACCACGCAGTATTTT few TRBJ2-3 - TRBV11-2
CATLLPPTGGLETQYF TGTGCCACCCTCCTGCCCCCTACAGGGGGCTTGGAGACCCAGTACTTC - TRBJ2-5 TRBD1 TRBV6-6
CASSASGLARSRAGELFF TGTGCCAGCAGTGCCTCGGGACTAGCCCGGTCGAGGGCCGGGGAGCTGTTTTTT few TRBJ2-2 TRBD2 TRBV28
CACQGAGKQPQHF TGTGCCTGCCAGGGGGCGGGAAAGCAGCCCCAGCATTTT - TRBJ1-5 TRBD1 TRBV30
CASSNDGHLGETYEQYF TGTGCCAGCAGCAACGACGGACACCTAGGGGAAACCTACGAGCAGTACTTC - TRBJ2-7 - TRBV7-2
CATSRGEEADYGYTF TGTGCCACCAGCAGGGGGGAGGAGGCGGACTATGGCTACACCTTC - TRBJ1-2 - TRBV15
CASSLPPNPYYEQYF TGTGCCAGCAGCTTACCTCCAAACCCCTACTACGAGCAGTACTTC few TRBJ2-7 - TRBV11-2
CSVESRSSYEQYF TGCAGCGTTGAAAGTCGCAGCTCCTACGAGCAGTACTTC few TRBJ2-7 - TRBV29-1
CASSWYGTASTDTQYF TGCGCCAGCAGCTGGTACGGGACAGCTAGCACAGATACGCAGTATTTT - TRBJ2-3 TRBD1 TRBV5-1